The present T cell receptor beta chain was sequenced within a study of shared clonotypes between healthy human individuals. Repertoires were generated with immunoSEQ multiplex PCR, while TCRdb's copy carries only in-frame clones and drops some. The repertoire holds roughly 1,500,000 clones, with around 98% as singletons. Germline values: CDR1 MDHEN, CDR2 SYDVKM. CDR3 length: 16 residues. Trimming shortened V by 5 bases and J by 5 bases, and 20 bases separated the two germline ends. The material sequenced was naive CD4+ T cells sorted from blood. The subset here: CD45RA+ positively selected. The rearrangement uses TRBV28 and TRBJ2-3; the D gene is possibly TRBD2 (6 bases). The TCR was taken from a man aged 25 to 40 in good health. This CDR3 reads CASSGEVRDGGDTQYF. The CDR3, as DNA: TGTGCCAGCAGTGGGGAAGTCCGGGACGGGGGAGATACGCAGTATTTT.